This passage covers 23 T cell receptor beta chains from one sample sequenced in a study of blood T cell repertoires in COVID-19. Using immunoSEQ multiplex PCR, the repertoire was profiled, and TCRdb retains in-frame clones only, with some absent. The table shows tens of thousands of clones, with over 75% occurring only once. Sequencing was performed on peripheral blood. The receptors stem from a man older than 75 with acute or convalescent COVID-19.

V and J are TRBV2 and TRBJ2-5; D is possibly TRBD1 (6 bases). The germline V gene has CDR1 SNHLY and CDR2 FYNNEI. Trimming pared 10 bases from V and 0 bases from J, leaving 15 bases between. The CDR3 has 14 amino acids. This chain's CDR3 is CATHRAKYQETQYF. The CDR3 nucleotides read TGTGCCACCCACAGGGCTAAGTACCAAGAGACCCAGTACTTC.

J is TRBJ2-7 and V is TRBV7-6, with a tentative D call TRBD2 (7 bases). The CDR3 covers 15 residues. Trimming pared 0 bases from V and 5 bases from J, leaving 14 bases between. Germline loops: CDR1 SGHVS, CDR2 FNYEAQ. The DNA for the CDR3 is TGTGCCAGCAGCTTAGCGGGGGGGCGTTTCAACGAGCAGTACTTC. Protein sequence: CASSLAGGRFNEQYF.

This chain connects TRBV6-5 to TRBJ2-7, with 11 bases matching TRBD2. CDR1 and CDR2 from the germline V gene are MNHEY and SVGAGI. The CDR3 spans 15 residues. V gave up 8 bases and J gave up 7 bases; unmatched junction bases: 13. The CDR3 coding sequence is TGTGCCAGCCGGTGGGCTAGCGGGAGGCCGTGGGAGCAGTACTTC. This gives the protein CASRWASGRPWEQYF.

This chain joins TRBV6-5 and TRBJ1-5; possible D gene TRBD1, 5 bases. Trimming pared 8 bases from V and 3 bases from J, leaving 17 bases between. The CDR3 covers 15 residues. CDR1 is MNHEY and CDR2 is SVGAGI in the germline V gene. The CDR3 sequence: CASGPTWGHNQPQHF. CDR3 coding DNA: TGTGCCAGCGGCCCTACTTGGGGCCACAATCAGCCCCAGCATTTT.

The CDR3 loop reads CASSYGQDHTEAFF. CDR3 nucleotide sequence: TGCGCCAGCAGCTATGGACAGGACCACACTGAAGCTTTCTTT. V usage is TRBV5-1 and J usage is TRBJ1-1; 7 bases agree with TRBD1. CDR1 SGHRS and CDR2 YFSETQ come from the germline V gene. The ends lost 3 bases at V and 3 bases at J; junction bases unmatched: 5. The CDR3 loop spans 14 amino acids.

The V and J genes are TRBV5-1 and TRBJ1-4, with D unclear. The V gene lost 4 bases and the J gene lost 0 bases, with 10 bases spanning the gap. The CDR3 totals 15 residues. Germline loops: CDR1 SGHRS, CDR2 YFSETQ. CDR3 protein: CASSGAPATNEKLFF. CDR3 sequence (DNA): TGCGCCAGCAGCGGAGCACCAGCAACTAATGAAAAACTGTTTTTT. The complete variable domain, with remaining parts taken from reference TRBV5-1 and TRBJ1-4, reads KAGVTQTPRYLIKTRGQQVTLSCSPISGHRSVSWYQQTPGQGLQFLFEYFSETQRNKGNFPGRFSGRQFSNSRSEMNVSTLELGDSALYLCASSGAPATNEKLFFGSGTQLSVL.

CDR3 sequence (DNA): TGTGCCAGCAGCCAAGATCTTGGTCTAGCGGCTACCCAGTACTTC. As protein: CASSQDLGLAATQYF. The chain recombines TRBV4-2 with TRBJ2-5; 7 bases line up with TRBD2. This CDR3 has 15 residues. The J segment lost 8 bases and the V segment lost 0 bases, leaving 9 bases of the junction unmatched. In germline, CDR1 is LGHNA, CDR2 YNFKEQ.

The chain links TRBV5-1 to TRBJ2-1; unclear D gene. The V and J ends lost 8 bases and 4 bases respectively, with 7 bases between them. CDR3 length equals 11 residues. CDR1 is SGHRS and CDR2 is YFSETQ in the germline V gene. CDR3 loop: CASSQYNEQFF. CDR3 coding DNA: TGCGCCAGTTCGCAGTACAATGAGCAGTTCTTC.

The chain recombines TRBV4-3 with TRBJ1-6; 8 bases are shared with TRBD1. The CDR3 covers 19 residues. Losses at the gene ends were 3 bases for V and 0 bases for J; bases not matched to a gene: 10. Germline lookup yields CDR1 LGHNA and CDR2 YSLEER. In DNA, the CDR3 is TGCGCCAGCAGCCAGTACAGGGGGATATTGAGCTCCTATAATTCACCCCTCCACTTT. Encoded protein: CASSQYRGILSSYNSPLHF.

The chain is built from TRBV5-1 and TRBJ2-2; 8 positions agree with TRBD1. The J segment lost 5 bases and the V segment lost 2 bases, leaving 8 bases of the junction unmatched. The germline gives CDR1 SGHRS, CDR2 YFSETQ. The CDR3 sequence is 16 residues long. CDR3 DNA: TGCGCCAGCAGCTTCCGAGACAGGGGATGGACCGGGGAGCTGTTTTTT. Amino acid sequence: CASSFRDRGWTGELFF.

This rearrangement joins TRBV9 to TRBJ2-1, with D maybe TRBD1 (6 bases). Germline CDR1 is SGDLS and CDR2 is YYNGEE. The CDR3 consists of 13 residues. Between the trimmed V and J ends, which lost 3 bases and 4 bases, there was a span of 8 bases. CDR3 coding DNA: TGTGCCAGCAGCGCAGGACAGTACAATGAGCAGTTCTTC. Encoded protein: CASSAGQYNEQFF.

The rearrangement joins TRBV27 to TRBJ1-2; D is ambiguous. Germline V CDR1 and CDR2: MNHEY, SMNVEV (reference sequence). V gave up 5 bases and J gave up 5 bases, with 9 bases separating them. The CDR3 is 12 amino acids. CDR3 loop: CASSDRTYGYTF. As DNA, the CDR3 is TGTGCCAGCAGTGATAGAACTTATGGCTACACCTTC.

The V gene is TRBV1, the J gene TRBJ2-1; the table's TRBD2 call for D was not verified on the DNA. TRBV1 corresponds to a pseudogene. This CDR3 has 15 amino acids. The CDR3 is CTSSPTRGPYNEQFF. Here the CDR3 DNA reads TGCACCAGCAGCCCTACTCGCGGCCCATACAATGAGCAGTTCTTC.

This CDR3 is CASRQGPGGYTF. The CDR3 DNA is TGTGCCAGCCGACAGGGCCCGGGAGGCTACACCTTC. The chain carries TRBV2 and TRBJ1-2; 7 nucleotides line up with TRBD1. V was pared by 8 bases and J by 8 bases, with 8 bases of the junction left unmatched. The V gene's germline CDR1 is SNHLY and CDR2 FYNNEI. The CDR3 length is 12 residues.

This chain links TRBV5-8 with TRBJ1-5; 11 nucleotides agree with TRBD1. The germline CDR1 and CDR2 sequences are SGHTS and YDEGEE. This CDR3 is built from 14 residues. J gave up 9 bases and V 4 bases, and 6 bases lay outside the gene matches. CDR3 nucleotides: TGTGCCAGCAGCACGGACAGGGGGCAATGGCCCCAGCATTTT. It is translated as CASSTDRGQWPQHF.

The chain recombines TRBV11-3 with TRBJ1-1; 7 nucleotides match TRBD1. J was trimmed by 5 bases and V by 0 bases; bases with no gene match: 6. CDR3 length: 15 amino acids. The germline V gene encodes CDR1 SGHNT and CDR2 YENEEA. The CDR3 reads CASSLDWQGGTEAFF. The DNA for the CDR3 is TGTGCCAGCAGCTTAGATTGGCAGGGGGGTACTGAAGCTTTCTTT.

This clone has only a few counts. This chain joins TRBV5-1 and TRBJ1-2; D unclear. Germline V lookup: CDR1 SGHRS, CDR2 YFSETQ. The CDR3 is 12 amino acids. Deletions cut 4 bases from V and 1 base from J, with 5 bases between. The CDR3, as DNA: TGCGCCAGCAGCCCCAATAACTATGGCTACACCTTC. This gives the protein CASSPNNYGYTF.

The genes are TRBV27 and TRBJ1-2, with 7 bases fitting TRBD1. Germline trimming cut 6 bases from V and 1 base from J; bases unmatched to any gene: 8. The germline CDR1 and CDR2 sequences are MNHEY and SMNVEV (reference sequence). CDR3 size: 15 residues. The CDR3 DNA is TGTGCCAGCAGCCTCCGGGACAGCAGTAACTATGGCTACACCTTC. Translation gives CASSLRDSSNYGYTF.

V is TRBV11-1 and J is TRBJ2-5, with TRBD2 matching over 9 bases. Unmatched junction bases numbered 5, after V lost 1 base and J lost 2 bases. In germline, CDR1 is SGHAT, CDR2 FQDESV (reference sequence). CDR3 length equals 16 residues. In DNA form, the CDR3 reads TGTGCCAGCAGCTTAGTACGTACTAGCGGGCAAGAGACCCAGTACTTC. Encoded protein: CASSLVRTSGQETQYF. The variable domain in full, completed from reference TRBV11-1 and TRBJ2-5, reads EAEVAQSPRYKITEKSQAVAFWCDPISGHATLYWYRQILGQGPELLVQFQDESVVDDSQLPKDRFSAERLKGVDSTLKIQPAELGDSAMYLCASSLVRTSGQETQYFGPGTRLLVL.

CDR3 bases: TGTGCCAGCCGGACCCTAGCGGCCTACCGGGATACGCAGTATTTT. The encoded protein is CASRTLAAYRDTQYF. The rearrangement uses TRBV27 and TRBJ2-3, with 7 bases matching TRBD2. Trimming at V came to 8 bases and at J to 6 bases, leaving 14 bases not matched to a gene. The CDR3 covers 15 residues. CDR1 is MNHEY and CDR2 is SMNVEV in the germline V gene (reference sequence).

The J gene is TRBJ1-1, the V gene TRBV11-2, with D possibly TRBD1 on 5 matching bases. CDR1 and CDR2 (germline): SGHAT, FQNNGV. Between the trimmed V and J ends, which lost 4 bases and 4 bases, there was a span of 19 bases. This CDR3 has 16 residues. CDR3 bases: TGTGCCAGCAGCTCTCGATCCACCCGGGGGGGCACTGAAGCTTTCTTT. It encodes CASSSRSTRGGTEAFF.

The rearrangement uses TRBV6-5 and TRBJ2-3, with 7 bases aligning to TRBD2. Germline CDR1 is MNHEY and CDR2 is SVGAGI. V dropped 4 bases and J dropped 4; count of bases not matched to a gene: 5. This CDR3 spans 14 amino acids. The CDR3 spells CASSSTGRSDTQYF. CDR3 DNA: TGTGCCAGCAGTTCCACCGGGAGGTCAGATACGCAGTATTTT.

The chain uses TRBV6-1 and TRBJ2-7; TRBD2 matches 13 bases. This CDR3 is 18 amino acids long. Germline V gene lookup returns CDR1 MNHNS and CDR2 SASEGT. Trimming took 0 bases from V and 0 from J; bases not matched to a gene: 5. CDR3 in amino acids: CASSEARLAGGLSYEQYF. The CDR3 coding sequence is TGTGCCAGCAGTGAAGCAAGACTAGCGGGAGGCCTCTCCTACGAGCAGTACTTC.